Below, 3 T cell receptor beta chains from the same sample are listed, as sequenced in a study of cytomegalovirus exposure and HLA in healthy donors. This PCR relied on a set of 60 Vbeta primers and 13 Jbeta primers. TCRdb's copy holds only in-frame clones and misses some; the assay was immunoSEQ multiplex PCR. This sample has approximately 160,000 clones; roughly 71% occur once, and the top ten carry about 3%. The sequenced sample consisted of PBMCs. The origin of the receptors is a woman aged 50 to 60 in good health and CMV-seropositive.

With respect to this clone: Compared with germline, one end of the junction differs, possibly owing to a read error. V gene TRBV6-5 combines with J gene TRBJ1-2; 8 bases line up with TRBD1. Germline V CDR1 and CDR2: MNHEY, SVGAGI. This CDR3 is 15 amino acids long. CDR3 DNA sequence: TGTGCCAGCAGCCTGGGGCAGGGGGCTTGGTATGGCTACCCCTTC. Residues: CASSLGQGAWYGYPF.

The chain links TRBV6-1 to TRBJ1-6, with 9 bases fitting TRBD1. The junction had 4 bases not matched to a gene; V was cut back by 6 bases and J by 10 bases. CDR1 MNHNS and CDR2 SASEGT come from the germline V gene. There are 13 residues in the CDR3. CDR3 amino acids: CASSRDRDSPLHF. DNA of the CDR3: TGTGCCAGCAGCCGGGACAGGGACTCACCCCTCCACTTT.

This sequence joins TRBV7-9 and TRBJ1-3; D ambiguous. CDR3 length equals 14 residues. CDR1 SEHNR and CDR2 FQNEAQ come from the germline V gene (reference sequence). The V end lost 2 bases, the J end lost 0 bases, and 5 bases lay between the germline ends. CDR3 bases: TGTGCCAGCAGCTTACTCGGCTCTGGAAACACCATATATTTT. It encodes CASSLLGSGNTIYF.